The next 16 T cell receptor beta chains were all read from a single sample in a study of T cell repertoires in cytomegalovirus infection. The antigens for these receptors are not known. TCRdb itself ran the reads through MiXCR, one entry per CDR3 protein. The sample has about 500,000 distinct CDR3 sequences, about 33% seen once. The sequences come from cultured PBMCs, collected from culture after CMV antigen stimulation. The receptors shown here come from a human donor in good health (CMV status not recorded). Some clones in this sample may be carry-over from other donors' samples.

The table lists this clonotype with a few counts. The CDR3 DNA is TGTGCCAGCAGTTCAGACAGGGGGTATGGTCAGCCCCAGCATTTT. Its protein product is CASSSDRGYGQPQHF. This chain uses TRBV12-3 or TRBV12-4 with TRBJ1-5, with 9 positions matching TRBD1. With V trimmed by 4 bases and J by 6 bases, 7 bases remained unmatched. There are 15 residues in the CDR3.

V is TRBV28 and J is TRBJ1-5, with D uncertain. The CDR3 is made up of 12 amino acids. The germline V gene has CDR1 MDHEN and CDR2 SYDVKM. The ends were cut back, 3 bases at V and 6 bases at J, with 6 bases in the middle. The CDR3 sequence: CASSFRSQPQHF. CDR3 coding DNA: TGTGCCAGCAGTTTTCGTTCTCAGCCCCAGCATTTT.

This clonotype was detected a few times. The chain carries TRBV4-1 and TRBJ2-3; D is perhaps TRBD1 or TRBD2 (6 bases each). The germline gives CDR1 MGHRA, CDR2 YSYEKL. V lost 0 bases, J lost 6 bases, and 19 bases lay in between. This CDR3 spans 17 amino acids. DNA for the CDR3: TGCGCCAGCAGCCAAGATCCTTCCGGGGGCGTAAGGGATACGCAGTATTTT. Protein sequence: CASSQDPSGGVRDTQYF.

This clonotype was counted between two and nine times. J is TRBJ1-3 and V is TRBV11-2, with 9 bases matching TRBD1. The CDR3 is 19 residues long. Germline lookup yields CDR1 SGHAT and CDR2 FQNNGV. The J segment lost 1 base and the V segment lost 3 bases, leaving 13 bases of the junction unmatched. CDR3 loop: CASSFLGQGLEESGNTIYF. CDR3 bases: TGTGCCAGCAGCTTCCTAGGACAGGGGCTTGAGGAGTCTGGAAACACCATATATTTT.

This clonotype occurred a few times. This chain connects TRBV7-9 to TRBJ2-7; no firm D call. Germline loops: CDR1 SEHNR, CDR2 FQNEAQ (reference sequence). The CDR3 length is 13 residues. V was clipped by 3 bases and J by 5 bases, with 11 bases between them. This CDR3 reads CASSLGNENEQYF. Written as DNA, the CDR3 is TGTGCCAGCAGCTTGGGGAACGAAAACGAGCAGTACTTC.

This chain links TRBV5-6 with TRBJ2-1; 10 bases line up with TRBD2. Germline values: CDR1 SGHDT, CDR2 YYEEEE. The J segment lost 10 bases and the V segment lost 2 bases, leaving 15 bases of the junction unmatched. CDR3 length: 17 amino acids. For the CDR3, the DNA is TGTGCCAGCAGCTTCGTATCTAGCGGGAGTAATCAGGGGGAGCAGTTCTTC. It encodes CASSFVSSGSNQGEQFF.

This clonotype was picked up a small number of times. V usage is TRBV6-2 or TRBV6-3 and J usage is TRBJ2-3, with D tentatively TRBD2 (6 bases). CDR3 length equals 15 residues. V lost 4 bases to trimming and J lost 2 bases, with 13 bases between them. CDR1 and CDR2 (germline): MNHEY, SVGEGT. CDR3 sequence (DNA): TGTGCCAGCAGTTCCGGGACTCCAAACACAGATACGCAGTATTTT. This gives the protein CASSSGTPNTDTQYF.

In this sample, this clonotype turned up a few times. The rearrangement links TRBV11-1 to TRBJ2-2, with D unresolved. The CDR3 is 13 residues long. The ends were cut back, 5 bases at V and 6 bases at J, with 10 bases in the middle. The germline CDR1 and CDR2 sequences are SGHAT and FQDESV (reference sequence). The CDR3 bases are TGTGCCAGCAGCCAGAGATGGGCCGGGGAGCTGTTTTTT. Translating gives CASSQRWAGELFF.

The genes are TRBV4-1 and TRBJ2-1, with 8 bases fitting TRBD2. Germline values: CDR1 MGHRA, CDR2 YSYEKL. The CDR3 loop spans 12 amino acids. V shed 1 base and J 14 bases; nucleotides not matched to a gene: 4. The CDR3 loop is CASSQGTGGEFF. The CDR3 DNA follows: TGCGCCAGCAGCCAAGGGACGGGAGGGGAGTTCTTC.

The J gene is TRBJ2-5, the V gene TRBV7-9; TRBD2 aligns across 12 bases. The germline V gene has CDR1 SEHNR and CDR2 FQNEAQ (reference sequence). The CDR3 extends over 16 amino acids. The trim removed 5 bases at V and 5 bases at J, leaving 9 bases unmatched. DNA of the CDR3: TGTGCCAGCAGCAAAGGACTAGCGGGATCCCGGGAGACCCAGTACTTC. It translates to CASSKGLAGSRETQYF.

The chain has TRBV12-3 or TRBV12-4 and TRBJ2-1; 13 bases align to TRBD2. This CDR3 contains 16 residues. The trim removed 5 bases at V and 5 bases at J, leaving 6 bases unmatched. CDR3 DNA: TGTGCCAGCAGTCCGACTAGCGGGGGGACACACAATGAGCAGTTCTTC. It yields the protein CASSPTSGGTHNEQFF.

This clonotype occurred a few times. V usage is TRBV4-2 and J usage is TRBJ2-5; D unresolved. V was pared by 0 bases and J by 2 bases, with 1 base between. This CDR3 comprises 12 residues. CDR1 LGHNA and CDR2 YNFKEQ come from the germline V gene. The CDR3 bases are TGTGCCAGCAGCCAAGATCAAGAGACCCAGTACTTC. Translated, it gives CASSQDQETQYF.

The chain has TRBV4-1 and TRBJ2-7; 9 nucleotides line up with TRBD2. With V trimmed by 0 bases and J by 1 base, 4 bases remained unmatched. CDR3 length equals 16 residues. Germline values: CDR1 MGHRA, CDR2 YSYEKL. CDR3 amino acids: CASSQDGGRVSYEQYF. The CDR3 coding sequence is TGCGCCAGCAGCCAAGATGGCGGGAGGGTTTCCTACGAGCAGTACTTC.

The chain combines TRBV29-1 with TRBJ2-1, with 14 bases identical to TRBD2. The junction had 4 bases not matched to a gene; V was cut back by 6 bases and J by 6 bases. The germline V gene has CDR1 SQVTM and CDR2 ANQGSEA. The CDR3 covers 14 residues. CDR3 bases: TGCAGCGTCGTAGGACTAGCGGGAGGCAATGAGCAGTTCTTC. This gives the protein CSVVGLAGGNEQFF.

The V gene is TRBV5-6, the J gene TRBJ2-7, with 9 bases fitting TRBD1. Germline V gene lookup returns CDR1 SGHDT and CDR2 YYEEEE. This CDR3 has 13 amino acids. The V segment lost 5 bases and the J segment 6 bases; nucleotides outside the gene matches: 6. Written as DNA, the CDR3 is TGTGCCAGCAGTCAGGACAGGGGATCCGAGCAGTACTTC. This sequence encodes CASSQDRGSEQYF.

The chain employs TRBV7-6 and TRBJ2-3; the D is unclear. This CDR3 spans 14 amino acids. V was shortened by 4 bases and J by 6 bases, with 14 bases between the two germline ends. Germline assignment: CDR1 SGHVS and CDR2 FNYEAQ. CDR3 DNA: TGTGCCAGCAGCTCCCTTAGTGCCCGGGATACGCAGTATTTT. Amino acids: CASSSLSARDTQYF.